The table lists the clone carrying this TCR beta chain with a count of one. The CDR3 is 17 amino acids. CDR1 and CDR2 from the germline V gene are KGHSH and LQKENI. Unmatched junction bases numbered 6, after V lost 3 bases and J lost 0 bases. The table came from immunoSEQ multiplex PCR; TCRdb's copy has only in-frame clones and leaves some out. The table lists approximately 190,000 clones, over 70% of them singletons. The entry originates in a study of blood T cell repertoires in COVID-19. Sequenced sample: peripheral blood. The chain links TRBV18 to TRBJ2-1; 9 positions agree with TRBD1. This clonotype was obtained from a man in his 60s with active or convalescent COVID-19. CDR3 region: CASSPRLTGGSYNEQFF. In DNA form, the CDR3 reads TGTGCCAGCTCACCCCGTTTGACAGGGGGCTCCTACAATGAGCAGTTCTTC.